These 15 T cell receptor beta chains came from one sample sequenced in a study of T cell responses to AZD1222 COVID-19 vaccine. Data came from immunoSEQ multiplex PCR; TCRdb stores just in-frame clones and leaves some out. Of 69,000 or so clones listed, approximately 90% are singletons. The starting material was peripheral blood, obtained 28 days after the second dose of the MenACWY control vaccine. These receptors came from an adult who received the MenACWY meningococcal vaccine as a control.

V and J are TRBV9 and TRBJ1-1; TRBD1 might be the D (5 bases). From germline, CDR1 is SGDLS and CDR2 YYNGEE. This CDR3 is built from 15 residues. V lost 3 bases, J lost 3 bases, and 15 bases lay in between. CDR3 sequence: CASSATQRGYTEAFF. CDR3 nucleotides: TGTGCCAGCAGCGCAACCCAACGGGGGTACACTGAAGCTTTCTTT.

This clone was observed a handful of times. The rearrangement joins TRBV27 to TRBJ1-2, with a possible D match to TRBD1 (5 bases). The CDR3 spans 13 residues. CDR1 and CDR2 from the germline V gene are MNHEY and SMNVEV (reference sequence). V shed 2 bases and J shed 2 bases, with 6 bases lying between them. CDR3 sequence (DNA): TGTGCCAGCAGTTTAAAGGGGAACTATGGCTACACCTTC. This encodes CASSLKGNYGYTF.

The CDR3 sequence is CASGEEGGRGDTQYF. In nucleotides, the CDR3 is TGTGCCAGCGGTGAGGAGGGGGGCCGGGGAGATACGCAGTATTTT. The chain is built from TRBV27 and TRBJ2-3; perhaps D is TRBD1 or TRBD2 (6 bases each). The germline V and J ends were trimmed by 8 bases and 5 bases, with 20 bases remaining between them. CDR1 and CDR2 (germline): MNHEY, SMNVEV (reference sequence). This CDR3 comprises 15 residues.

This clone was recorded once. V usage is TRBV28 and J usage is TRBJ1-2; D is unclear. Trimming took 8 bases from V and 3 from J, leaving 10 bases between them. CDR1 MDHEN and CDR2 SYDVKM come from the germline V gene. The CDR3 runs 12 residues. CDR3 amino acids: CASRVNDYGYTF. The CDR3 coding sequence is TGTGCCAGCCGGGTTAACGACTATGGCTACACCTTC.

The chain is built from TRBV4-3 and TRBJ2-5; D is ambiguous. The V gene lost 0 bases and the J gene lost 5 bases, with 13 bases spanning the gap. The CDR3 spans 15 residues. Germline CDR1 and CDR2: LGHNA and YSLEER. The CDR3 bases are TGCGCCAGCAGCCAAGATTCTGGGTCGGTGGAGACCCAGTACTTC. Its protein is CASSQDSGSVETQYF.

The CDR3 is CARLRGKDGKSSGANVLTF. CDR3 DNA sequence: TGTGCCAGGCTACGGGGGAAGGACGGGAAAAGCTCTGGGGCCAACGTCCTGACTTTC. The rearrangement joins TRBV27 to TRBJ2-6; possible D gene TRBD2, 6 bases. The CDR3 is made up of 19 amino acids. V lost 9 bases and J lost 0, with 24 bases in between. The V gene's germline CDR1 is MNHEY and CDR2 SMNVEV (reference sequence). Using reference TRBV27 and TRBJ2-6 for the parts outside the CDR3, the full variable domain is EAQVTQNPRYLITVTGKKLTVTCSQNMNHEYMSWYRQDPGLGLRQIYYSMNVEVTDKGDVPEGYKVSRKEKRNFPLILESPSPNQTSLYFCARLRGKDGKSSGANVLTFGAGSRLTVL.

V gene TRBV6-5 combines with J gene TRBJ1-5, with D hard to call. V was pared by 4 bases and J by 1 base, with 11 bases between. CDR1 MNHEY and CDR2 SVGAGI come from the germline V gene. The CDR3 extends over 15 amino acids. CDR3 region: CASSFDPGSNQPQHF. The CDR3, as DNA: TGTGCCAGCAGTTTTGACCCAGGCAGCAATCAGCCCCAGCATTTT.

The chain carries TRBV14 and TRBJ1-1; D possibly corresponds to TRBD1 (5 bases). The germline gives CDR1 SGHDN, CDR2 FVKESK. The V gene lost 6 bases and the J gene lost 0 bases, with 14 bases spanning the gap. CDR3 size: 15 residues. For the CDR3, the DNA is TGTGCCAGCAGTTACCGACAGTCCATGAACACTGAAGCTTTCTTT. Protein product: CASSYRQSMNTEAFF.

This rearrangement joins TRBV24-1 to TRBJ2-7; TRBD2 matches at 7 bases. The CDR3 runs to 14 residues. V shed 9 bases and J 3 bases; nucleotides not matched to a gene: 10. CDR1 and CDR2 (germline): KGHDR, SFDVKD. CDR3 bases: TGTGCCACCTCTGGGGGGGTTCCCGGCTACGAGCAGTACTTC. It encodes CATSGGVPGYEQYF.

This clone came up once. The rearrangement uses TRBV15 and TRBJ1-5; 10 nucleotides align to TRBD1. CDR1 is LNHNV and CDR2 is YYDKDF in the germline V gene (reference sequence). The CDR3 runs 16 residues. V gave up 2 bases and J gave up 5 bases; unmatched junction bases: 6. The CDR3 DNA reads TGTGCCACCAGCAGAAACCCGACAGGGGGCTATCAGCCCCAGCATTTT. Translation: CATSRNPTGGYQPQHF.

V is TRBV4-1 and J is TRBJ1-4, with a possible D match to TRBD1 (6 bases). The CDR3 spans 17 residues. The germline V and J ends were trimmed by 0 bases and 8 bases, with 19 bases remaining between them. CDR1 and CDR2 from the germline V gene are MGHRA and YSYEKL. For the CDR3, the DNA is TGCGCCAGCAGCCAAGATGTTTTGGCAGGGGTGGACGAAAAACTGTTTTTT. Translating it yields CASSQDVLAGVDEKLFF.

This sequence joins TRBV29-1 and TRBJ1-2; 7 nucleotides match TRBD1. Germline V gene sequence: CDR1 SQVTM, CDR2 ANQGSEA. With V trimmed by 6 bases and J by 0 bases, 4 bases remained unmatched. The CDR3 is 13 residues long. The CDR3 bases are TGCAGCGTCTACAGGGGTGCTAACTATGGCTACACCTTC. This codes for CSVYRGANYGYTF.

In DNA, the CDR3 is TGTGCCAGCAGTGAAGGCCCCGGGGGAAAACTGTTTTTT. Amino acid sequence: CASSEGPGGKLFF. The gene calls are TRBV2 and TRBJ1-4; perhaps TRBD1 as D (5 bases). The CDR3 loop spans 13 amino acids. Germline assignment: CDR1 SNHLY and CDR2 FYNNEI. Deletions cut 1 base from V and 10 bases from J, with 10 bases between.

The J gene is TRBJ2-1, the V gene TRBV2; a weak D match, TRBD2 (5 bases). This CDR3 comprises 15 residues. Germline V CDR1 and CDR2: SNHLY, FYNNEI. Trimming removed 6 bases from V and 0 bases from J, with 12 bases in between. This chain's CDR3 is CASRLVGSSYNEQFF. CDR3 in DNA: TGTGCCAGCAGGCTGGTGGGGAGCTCCTACAATGAGCAGTTCTTC.

The chain employs TRBV11-3 and TRBJ1-2; D is ambiguous. The V and J ends lost 2 bases and 7 bases respectively, with 11 bases between them. The CDR3 sequence is 13 residues long. Germline loops: CDR1 SGHNT, CDR2 YENEEA. Here the CDR3 DNA reads TGTGCCAGCAGCTTAAGGAAGGGAACTGGCTACACCTTC. Its protein product is CASSLRKGTGYTF.